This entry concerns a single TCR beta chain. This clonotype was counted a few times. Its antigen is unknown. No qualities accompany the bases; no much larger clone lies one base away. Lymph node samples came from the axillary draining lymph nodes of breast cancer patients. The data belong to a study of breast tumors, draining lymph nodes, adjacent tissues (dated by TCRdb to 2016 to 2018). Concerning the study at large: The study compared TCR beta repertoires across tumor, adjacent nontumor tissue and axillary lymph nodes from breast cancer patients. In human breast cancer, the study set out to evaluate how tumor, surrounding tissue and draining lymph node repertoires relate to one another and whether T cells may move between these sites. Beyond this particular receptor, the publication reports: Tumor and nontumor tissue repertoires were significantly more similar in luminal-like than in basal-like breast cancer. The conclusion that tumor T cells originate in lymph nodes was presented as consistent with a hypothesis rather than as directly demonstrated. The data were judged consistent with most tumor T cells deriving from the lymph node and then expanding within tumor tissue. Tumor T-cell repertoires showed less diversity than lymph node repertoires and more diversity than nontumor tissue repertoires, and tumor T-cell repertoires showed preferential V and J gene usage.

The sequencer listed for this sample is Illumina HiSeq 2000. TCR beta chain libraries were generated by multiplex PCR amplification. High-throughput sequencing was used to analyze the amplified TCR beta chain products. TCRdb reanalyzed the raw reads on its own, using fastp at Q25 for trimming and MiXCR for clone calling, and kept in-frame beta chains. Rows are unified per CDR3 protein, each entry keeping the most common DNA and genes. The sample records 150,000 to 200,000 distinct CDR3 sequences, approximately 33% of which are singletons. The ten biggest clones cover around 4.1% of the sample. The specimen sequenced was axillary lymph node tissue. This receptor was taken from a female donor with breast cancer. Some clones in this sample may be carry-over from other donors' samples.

DNA sequence: TGTGCCAGCAGCCCCCTGCCCGGGGAGCTGTTTTTT. Its translation is CASSPLPGELFF. Here the chain combines TRBV3-1 and TRBJ2-2; there is no confident call for the D gene. The germline V gene (reference sequence) supplies CDR1 LGHDT and CDR2 YNNKEL. The junction shows trimming of 4 bases on V and 6 bases on J, plus 6 bases between the germline ends. The CDR3 covers 12 residues, taking in both the cysteine and the phenylalanine. Solely the CDR3 DNA is kept, with 36 bases framed from the first base.